This entry features one T cell receptor beta chain sequence. This specimen belongs to a study of blood T cell repertoires in COVID-19. The overall study: Spain, Italy and the United States supplied samples that represented acute and convalescent COVID-19. PBMCs, B-cell-depleted T cells, or T cells were the source of the cDNA or gDNA that made up the material.

Germline CDR1 SEHNR, CDR2 FQNEAQ (reference sequence). This CDR3 is 17 amino acids long. With 5 bases removed from V and 0 bases from J, the gap between germline ends came to 19 bases. In the authors' methods: Estimated nucleated cell counts came from reference gene primer amplification. The table came from immunoSEQ multiplex PCR; TCRdb's copy has only in-frame clones and leaves some out. Clonal size and the V and J genes are those of that table, whereas D and trimming came from the DNA. Seen here are tens of thousands of clones, roughly 83% observed once, and the top ten hold 31%. This rearrangement joins TRBV7-9 to TRBJ2-5, with D tentatively TRBD1 (5 bases). The receptor was isolated from a woman of 80 years or more with active or convalescent COVID-19. The sequencing sample was made of peripheral blood. CDR3 loop: CASSPDNGQQYQETQYF. In DNA, the CDR3 is TGTGCCAGCAGCCCGGATAACGGACAACAGTACCAAGAGACCCAGTACTTC.